This TCR beta chain is from a study of radiation and T cells in renal cell carcinoma (dated by TCRdb to 2018 to 2020). Turning to the overall study: The samples were obtained from a clinical trial, where primary renal cell carcinomas were treated with 15 Gy stereotactic body radiation therapy and then removed by nephrectomy 4 weeks afterward. In total, 50 to 60 samples, comprising around 26 tumors and roughly 27 peripheral blood samples, were subjected to TCR beta sequencing. In the roughly 49 samples combined, 4 million to 5 million unique CDR3 nucleotide sequences were found, encoding 2.5 million or so unique CDR3 amino acid sequences. General study outcomes and caveats: No pretreatment tumor biopsies were available, so the baseline intratumoral presence of clonotypes could not be determined. The single-armed trial design could not address effects of radiation dose or scheduling on the TCR repertoire. Dynamics of the blood repertoire were not tracked past 4 weeks after treatment. In blood, the top tumor clonotypes increased from baseline to 2 weeks after radiation and then shrank by 4 weeks, which suggests a temporary expansion of tumor-resident clones.

TCR beta libraries were generated from genomic DNA with the immunoSEQ kit, following the manufacturer's recommendations. For library preparation, a first multiplex PCR was performed with proprietary primers, followed by a second PCR in which unique barcodes were added, and bead cleanups were performed after each round. A positive control reaction and a negative control reaction, both provided in the kit, were run with every batch of samples. The final libraries underwent checking on an Agilent 4200 TapeStation D1000 ScreenTape, volumetric pooling, and quantification by qPCR. Sequencing was performed on an Illumina NextSeq500 with a MidOutput 150-cycle cartridge, and 156 Read1 and 15 Index1 cycles were run with kit custom primers. The pooled library was loaded at 0.95 to 1 pM, with a roughly 18% PhiX control spiked in. In the source study's methods: Vendor-processed data were analyzed in R, with a clonotype defined as all T cells sharing the same CDR3 nucleotide sequence. For clone abundance analyses, frequencies were normalized to the 10,000 most abundant clones in each sample. Before analysis, public T cell clones were removed, and these numbered fewer than six per sample on average. Tumor-enriched clonotypes and baseline blood-enriched clonotypes were defined as those with an abundance difference of at least 32-fold between compartments. A beta-binomial differential abundance model was applied to find clonotypes that expanded or contracted between blood time points. Similarity between tumor and blood repertoires was quantified using the Baroni-Urbani and Buser coefficient, and groups were compared with two-tailed Wilcoxon tests in R. The table comes from immuneACCESS by way of TCRdb, which keeps in-frame sequences with V and J called. Part of the clones is missing from these tables; in studies checked, under half for an unresolved V gene and the rest for unknown reasons. V, J and clone size are those of that table, while D and trimming were read from the DNA. For this sample there are some 120,000 clones; roughly 77% appear just once. Of the sample, around 1.8% is held by the ten largest clones.

Read against the paper, the sample's time point label means: blood 2 weeks post-SBRT. Read against the paper, the sample's treatment or condition label means: 15 Gy SBRT to primary tumor, nephrectomy 4 weeks later. To follow tumor-enriched clonotypes, peripheral blood was collected serially from radiation-treated patients at baseline and again at 2 weeks and 4 weeks after SBRT. Every patient had renal cell carcinoma of clear cell pathology. The QIAamp DNA Blood Mini Kit (Qiagen) was used to prepare genomic DNA for TCR sequencing. Only samples passing all quality control checks were included in the analyses. The CDR3, from cysteine to phenylalanine, totals 15 residues. Of the read, only the CDR3 DNA is kept; its 45 bases are in frame from base 1. Based on the germline V gene (reference sequence), the CDR1 and CDR2 sequences are WNHNN and SYGVQD. Clipping removes 2 bases from V and 12 bases from J, with 11 as the unmatched junction base count.

As for this clone: The antigen this receptor binds is unknown. Per-base qualities were not stored, and no clone one base away is much larger.

The chain links TRBV10-1 with TRBJ2-1; TRBD2 fits 9 bases in the junction. The clonotype was recovered from a woman in her sixties or seventies with renal cell carcinoma. The source material was blood, sampled from a patient whose treatment included radiotherapy and nephrectomy. The DNA sequence follows: TGCGCCAGCAGTGAGAGAGGCGGGGGGGCAACCTCGCAGTTCTTC. This yields the protein CASSERGGGATSQFF.